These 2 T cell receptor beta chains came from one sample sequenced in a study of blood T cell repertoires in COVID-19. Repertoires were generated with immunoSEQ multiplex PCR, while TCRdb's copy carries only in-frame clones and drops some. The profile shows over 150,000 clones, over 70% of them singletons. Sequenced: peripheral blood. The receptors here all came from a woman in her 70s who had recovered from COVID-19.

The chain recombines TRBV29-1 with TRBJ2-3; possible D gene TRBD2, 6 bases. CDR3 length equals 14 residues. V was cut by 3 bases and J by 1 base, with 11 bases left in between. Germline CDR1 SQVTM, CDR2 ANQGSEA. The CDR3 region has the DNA TGCAGCGTTGACCGGGACTGGGGCACAGATACGCAGTATTTT. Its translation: CSVDRDWGTDTQYF.

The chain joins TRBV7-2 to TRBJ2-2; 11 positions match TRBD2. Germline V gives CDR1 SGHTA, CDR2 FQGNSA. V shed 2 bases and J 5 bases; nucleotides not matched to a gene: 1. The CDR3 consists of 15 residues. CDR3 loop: CASSLWTSGTGELFF. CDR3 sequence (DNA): TGTGCCAGCAGCTTATGGACTAGCGGGACCGGGGAGCTGTTTTTT.